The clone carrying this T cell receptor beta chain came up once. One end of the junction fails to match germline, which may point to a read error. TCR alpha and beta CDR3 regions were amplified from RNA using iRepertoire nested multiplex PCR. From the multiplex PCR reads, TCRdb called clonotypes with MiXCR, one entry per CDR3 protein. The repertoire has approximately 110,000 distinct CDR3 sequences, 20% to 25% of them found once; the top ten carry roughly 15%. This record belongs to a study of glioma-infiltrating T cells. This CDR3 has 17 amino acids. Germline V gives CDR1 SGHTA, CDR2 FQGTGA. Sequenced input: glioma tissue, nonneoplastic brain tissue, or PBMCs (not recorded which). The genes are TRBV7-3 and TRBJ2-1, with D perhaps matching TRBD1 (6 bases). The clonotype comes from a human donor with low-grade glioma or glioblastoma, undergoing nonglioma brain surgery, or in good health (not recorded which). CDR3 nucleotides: TGTGCCAGCAGCTTAAAATTTGACAGGCTCTCCTACAATGAGCAGGTCTTC. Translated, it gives CASSLKFDRLSYNEQVF.